The T cell receptor (beta chain) described here comes from a study of cytomegalovirus exposure and HLA in healthy donors. Study results and limitations: Presence/absence comparisons presumed near-even sequencing depth among donors.

Trimming at V came to 5 bases and at J to 5 bases, leaving 9 bases not matched to a gene. This CDR3 has 15 residues. CDR1 is SGHRS, CDR2 YFSETQ, per germline. In the PCR, 60 Vbeta and 13 Jbeta primers were used. Assay: immunoSEQ multiplex PCR; the TCRdb copy retains only in-frame clones and omits some. The sample contains over 110,000 clones, 75% to 90% of which appear only once. Note on this clone: Its specificity is unknown.

The V call is TRBV5-1, the J call TRBJ2-5, with 10 bases lining up with TRBD1. The clonotype originates from a man aged 40-50 years in good health and CMV-seronegative. The sample was PBMCs. CDR3 sequence (DNA): TGCGCCAGCAGAACGGGACAGGGGAAGGAGGAGACCCAGTACTTC. Protein product: CASRTGQGKEETQYF.